Sequencing of this T cell receptor (beta chain) was carried out in a study of blood T cell repertoires in COVID-19. Sequencing was performed with immunoSEQ multiplex PCR; in TCRdb, only in-frame clones are kept and a portion is missing. There are 150,000 to 200,000 clones in the sample; 76% occur only once, and about 17% lies in the top ten. This TCR derives from a woman in her fifties or sixties with acute COVID-19. The sample taken for sequencing was PBMCs or T cells enriched from blood (not recorded which).

The CDR3 region is CSVAPPGDYGYTF. CDR3 coding DNA: TGCAGCGTGGCCCCCCCCGGGGATTATGGCTACACCTTC. V gene TRBV29-1 combines with J gene TRBJ1-2; D call uncertain. The germline gives CDR1 SQVTM, CDR2 ANQGSEA. The ends were cut back, 6 bases at V and 5 bases at J, with 16 bases in the middle. The CDR3 has 13 residues.